The TCR beta chain under discussion was sequenced for a study of blood T cell repertoires in COVID-19. At the level of the study: Italy, Spain and the United States were the sources of the convalescent and acute COVID-19 samples. The analysed material was cDNA or gDNA that came from T cells, B-cell-depleted T cells, or PBMCs.

The data were produced by immunoSEQ multiplex PCR, yet TCRdb's version contains in-frame clones alone and is incomplete. The repertoire holds over 100,000 clones, with about 88% as singletons. CDR3 length: 17 residues. Per germline, CDR1 SGHRS and CDR2 YFSETQ. The ends lost 4 bases at V and 2 bases at J; junction bases unmatched: 12. The sequenced sample was peripheral blood. The chain couples TRBV5-1 to TRBJ2-5, with 9 bases matching TRBD2. The TCR comes from a man between 50 and 59 years old with active or convalescent COVID-19. The CDR3 loop is CASSLDWLAGPQETQYF. CDR3 nucleotides: TGCGCCAGCAGCCTGGATTGGCTAGCGGGACCACAAGAGACCCAGTACTTC.